This passage covers 32 T cell receptor beta chains from one sample sequenced in a study of post-analysis software for immune sequencing data. Their antigen targets remain unknown. Study-level results: Roughly five TRBV segments occurring more often in patients than controls included TRBV5-6, TRBV5-1 and TRBV20-1.

Prepared TCR beta cDNA libraries contained unique molecular identifiers. MiXCR, applied by TCRdb to the PCR reads, yields one record per CDR3 protein. The repertoire has almost 700,000 distinct CDR3 sequences, around 64% of them found once; the top ten carry 11%. The sample consisted of blood. These TCRs come from a girl between 2 and 10 years old with multiple sclerosis.

Note on this clonotype: One end of the junction does not line up with germline, which may come from a read error. The CDR3 loop reads CSARGRGLAGYNEQVF. CDR3 coding DNA: TGCAGTGCTAGAGGTCGGGGACTAGCGGGCTACAATGAGCAGGTCTTC. The V and J genes are TRBV20-1 and TRBJ2-1; 12 positions match TRBD2. This CDR3 region has 16 residues. The germline V gene encodes CDR1 DFQATT and CDR2 SNEGSKA (reference sequence).

The J gene is TRBJ2-3, the V gene TRBV9; D remains unclear. The CDR3 contains 14 residues. Per germline, CDR1 SGDLS and CDR2 YYNGEE. Trimming took 0 bases from V and 1 from J, leaving 6 bases between them. CDR3 protein: CASSVAKGTDTQYF. The CDR3 bases are TGTGCCAGCAGCGTAGCGAAGGGCACAGATACGCAGTATTTT.

V is TRBV6-2 or TRBV6-3 and J is TRBJ2-3; 9 positions match TRBD1. Germline CDR1 MNHEY, CDR2 SVGEGT. V lost 7 bases to trimming and J lost 5 bases; unmatched junction nucleotides: 7. CDR3 size: 14 residues. The CDR3 DNA reads as TGTGCCAGCACACGACAGGGGGAATTAGATACGCAGTATTTT. This codes for CASTRQGELDTQYF.

The V gene is TRBV12-3 or TRBV12-4, the J gene TRBJ2-1; TRBD2 matches 10 bases. This CDR3 contains 14 residues. The ends lost 9 bases at V and 4 bases at J; junction bases unmatched: 6. CDR3 loop: CASNSGGMYNEQFF. Here the CDR3 DNA reads TGTGCCAGTAATAGCGGGGGGATGTACAATGAGCAGTTCTTC.

This clonotype has a handful of counts. The V call is TRBV10-3, the J call TRBJ2-3; 7 bases are a match to TRBD2. This CDR3 region has 14 residues. Losses at the gene ends were 3 bases for V and 9 bases for J; bases not matched to a gene: 9. Germline lookup yields CDR1 ENHRY and CDR2 SYGVKD. The DNA of the CDR3 is TGTGCCATCAGTGATTCTGCGGGAGTGGGCACGCAGTATTTT. Residues: CAISDSAGVGTQYF.

This clonotype was observed a handful of times. V gene TRBV7-9 combines with J gene TRBJ2-5; maybe TRBD1 (8 bases). Germline V gene data show CDR1 as SEHNR and CDR2 as FQNEAQ (reference sequence). This CDR3 is built from 15 residues. The V end lost 4 bases, the J end lost 6 bases, and 18 bases lay between the germline ends. Here the CDR3 DNA reads TGTGCCAGCAGCTCGGGGGGACAGGAGGGACAGACCCAGTACTTC. This gives the protein CASSSGGQEGQTQYF.

The rearrangement uses TRBV27 and TRBJ2-7; TRBD2 matches 13 bases. The CDR3 loop spans 16 amino acids. The junction had 10 bases not matched to a gene; V was cut back by 6 bases and J by 5 bases. Germline loops: CDR1 MNHEY, CDR2 SMNVEV (reference sequence). The chain's CDR3 is CASSYQGTSGNHEQYF. Written as DNA, the CDR3 is TGTGCCAGCAGCTATCAAGGGACTAGCGGGAACCACGAGCAGTACTTC.

The chain couples TRBV29-1 to TRBJ1-2; D uncertain. The CDR3 runs 10 residues. Germline loops: CDR1 SQVTM, CDR2 ANQGSEA. Trimming cost V 4 bases and J 8 bases, with 8 bases left between them. In nucleotides, the CDR3 is TGCAGCGTTGGTGGTTTGGGCTACACCTTC. It yields the protein CSVGGLGYTF. Full variable domain (outside the CDR3, taken from reference TRBV29-1 and TRBJ1-2): SAVISQKPSRDICQRGTSLTIQCQVDSQVTMMFWYRQQPGQSLTLIATANQGSEATYESGFVIDKFPISRPNLTFSTLTVSNMSPEDSSIYLCSVGGLGYTFGSGTRLTVV.

The chain links TRBV12-3 or TRBV12-4 to TRBJ1-1; D is perhaps TRBD1 (5 bases). This CDR3 region has 13 residues. The V end lost 3 bases, the J end lost 4 bases, and 9 bases lay between the germline ends. As DNA, the CDR3 is TGTGCCAGCAGTTTGAGGGGAACCACTGAAGCTTTCTTT. This codes for CASSLRGTTEAFF.

This clonotype was detected only a few times. The junction departs from germline at one end; a sequencing error may be responsible. This chain links TRBV12-3 or TRBV12-4 with TRBJ2-1, with unresolved D. The CDR3 sequence is 11 residues long. The CDR3 nucleotides are TGCGCCAGCAGCCCGAGTGATGAACAGTTCTTC. Translation: CASSPSDEQFF.

The V and J genes are TRBV10-3 and TRBJ2-5, with 8 bases that match TRBD2. The J segment lost 3 bases and the V segment lost 10 bases, leaving 4 bases of the junction unmatched. Germline lookup yields CDR1 ENHRY and CDR2 SYGVKD. There are 12 residues in the CDR3. CDR3 nucleotide sequence: TGTGCCACAACTAGCGGTAAAGAGACCCAGTACTTC. Its protein is CATTSGKETQYF.

This chain uses TRBV5-1 with TRBJ2-7; 10 bases map to TRBD2. The CDR3 spans 17 residues. Per germline, CDR1 SGHRS and CDR2 YFSETQ. The junction had 16 bases not matched to a gene; V was cut back by 5 bases and J by 5 bases. CDR3 in amino acids: CASRGKAGGPNIDEQYF. DNA of the CDR3: TGCGCCAGCAGAGGGAAAGCGGGGGGGCCAAACATCGACGAGCAGTACTTC.

The chain joins TRBV20-1 to TRBJ2-7; a weak D match, TRBD1 (5 bases). The tail of the sequence fits TRBJ2-5 better, so the J call may be wrong. The CDR3 extends over 13 amino acids. The germline gives CDR1 DFQATT, CDR2 SNEGSKA (reference sequence). CDR3: CSAHFPGFETQYF. The CDR3 DNA reads as TGCAGTGCCCATTTCCCAGGGTTCGAGACCCAGTACTTC.

This clonotype has more than one count but fewer than ten. The chain couples TRBV28 to TRBJ2-1, with D perhaps assigned TRBD1 or TRBD2 (5 bases each). The CDR3 consists of 15 residues. CDR1 MDHEN and CDR2 SYDVKM come from the germline V gene. The V end was cut by 4 bases, the J end by 7 bases, with 17 bases between. The CDR3 nucleotides are TGTGCCAGCAGTTCGGGGCCCGGTGGTGGGAATGAGCAGTTCTTC. This gives the protein CASSSGPGGGNEQFF.

The V and J genes are TRBV28 and TRBJ2-7; 7 bases agree with TRBD1. The J segment lost 3 bases and the V segment lost 5 bases, leaving 7 bases of the junction unmatched. CDR3 length: 14 residues. Germline V gene sequence: CDR1 MDHEN, CDR2 SYDVKM. The CDR3 reads CASSPGQVFYEQYF. The CDR3 DNA sequence: TGTGCCAGCAGTCCAGGACAGGTTTTCTACGAGCAGTACTTC.

The CDR3 nucleotides read TGCAGCGTTGAGGGATACAATGAGCAGTTCTTC. As protein: CSVEGYNEQFF. V is TRBV29-1 and J is TRBJ2-1; D is ambiguous. Germline V gene sequence: CDR1 SQVTM, CDR2 ANQGSEA. The V end was cut by 3 bases, the J end by 4 bases, with 4 bases between. The CDR3 contains 11 residues.

CDR3 nucleotides: TGTGCCAGTAAGCGGGAGGCTAGCACAGATACGCAGTATTTT. It specifies CASKREASTDTQYF. V gene TRBV19 combines with J gene TRBJ2-3, with 9 nucleotides matching TRBD2. The CDR3 loop spans 14 amino acids. Trimming removed 7 bases from V and 0 bases from J; junction bases left unmatched: 2. The germline V gene has CDR1 LNHDA and CDR2 SQIVND (reference sequence).

The chain joins TRBV11-2 to TRBJ2-3; D is unresolved. This CDR3 comprises 15 residues. V was shortened by 1 base and J by 2 bases, with 10 bases between the two germline ends. Germline CDR1 is SGHAT and CDR2 is FQNNGV. CDR3: CASSLGRQPTDTQYF. The CDR3 coding sequence is TGTGCCAGCAGCTTAGGGCGGCAGCCCACAGATACGCAGTATTTT.

This clonotype was counted between two and nine times. This chain connects TRBV20-1 to TRBJ2-7, with D hard to call. The V end was cut by 1 base, the J end by 0 bases, with 13 bases between. The CDR3 contains 15 residues. Germline V gives CDR1 DFQATT, CDR2 SNEGSKA (reference sequence). CDR3 sequence (DNA): TGCAGTGCTAGAGGGCGCGACTCCAGCTCCTACGAGCAGTACTTC. Encoded protein: CSARGRDSSSYEQYF.

The table lists this clonotype with a few counts. The rearrangement joins TRBV7-8 to TRBJ1-1, with D possibly matching TRBD1 (5 bases). V shed 0 bases and J shed 1 base, with 9 bases lying between them. Looked up from germline, CDR1 is SGHVS and CDR2 is FQNEAQ. This CDR3 spans 15 amino acids. CDR3 coding DNA: TGTGCCAGCAGCTTAGCGGGGCGGGGGAACACTGAAGCTTTCTTT. Amino acids: CASSLAGRGNTEAFF.

V is TRBV6-2 or TRBV6-3 and J is TRBJ2-2; 8 bases align to TRBD2. V was pared by 4 bases and J by 5 bases, with 9 bases of the junction left unmatched. CDR1 is MNHEY, CDR2 SVGEGT, per germline. The CDR3 is 16 amino acids. CDR3 amino acids: CASSSHRTGGTGELFF. CDR3 sequence (DNA): TGTGCCAGCAGTTCGCATCGGACGGGAGGGACCGGGGAGCTGTTTTTT.

This clonotype showed up just once. The chain has TRBV6-6 and TRBJ2-3; TRBD1 matches at 9 bases. CDR1 and CDR2 from the germline V gene are MNHNY and SVGAGI (reference sequence). Germline trimming cut 6 bases from V and 6 bases from J; bases unmatched to any gene: 7. The CDR3 runs 14 residues. CDR3 coding DNA: TGTGCCAGCAGCTCCGGACAGGGGATGGATACGCAGTATTTT. Encoded protein: CASSSGQGMDTQYF.

The V and J genes are TRBV20-1 and TRBJ2-7; D remains ambiguous. The last part of the DNA fits TRBJ2-5 better; the J call may be wrong. The CDR3 runs 11 residues. Germline V lookup: CDR1 DFQATT, CDR2 SNEGSKA (reference sequence). This CDR3 is CSASMTETQYF. In DNA, the CDR3 is TGCAGTGCGAGTATGACCGAGACCCAGTACTTC.

The chain uses TRBV2 and TRBJ2-7; D uncertain. The CDR3 spans 14 residues. V was pared by 6 bases and J by 3 bases, with 15 bases between. Germline V lookup: CDR1 SNHLY, CDR2 FYNNEI. CDR3 coding DNA: TGTGCCAGCAGCCGAACAATTGGTTTCTACGAGCAGTACTTC. Its protein is CASSRTIGFYEQYF.

The chain couples TRBV29-1 to TRBJ2-1; D may be TRBD2 (6 bases). Trimming removed 6 bases at V and 7 bases at J, with 13 bases between. This CDR3 region has 12 residues. CDR1 SQVTM and CDR2 ANQGSEA come from the germline V gene. The chain's CDR3 is CSVARRGNEQFF. CDR3 DNA: TGCAGCGTCGCAAGGCGGGGAAATGAGCAGTTCTTC.

The rearrangement joins TRBV15 to TRBJ1-2, with 8 bases that match TRBD1. Germline V gives CDR1 LNHNV, CDR2 YYDKDF (reference sequence). V shed 0 bases and J 5 bases; nucleotides not matched to a gene: 2. The CDR3 is 14 amino acids. As DNA, the CDR3 is TGTGCCACCAGCAGAGAAGACAGGGGATATGGCTACACCTTC. Its protein product is CATSREDRGYGYTF.

In DNA, the CDR3 is TGTGCCAGCAGTGGGGCAGGGAGAAATGAGCAGTTCTTC. Translated, it gives CASSGAGRNEQFF. V and J are TRBV2 and TRBJ2-1; D may correspond to TRBD1 or TRBD2 (5 bases each). Trimming pared 4 bases from V and 7 bases from J, leaving 11 bases between. The germline CDR1 and CDR2 sequences are SNHLY and FYNNEI. The CDR3 has 13 amino acids.

This chain links TRBV20-1 with TRBJ2-3; D may correspond to TRBD1 or TRBD2 (5 bases each). Between the trimmed V and J ends, which lost 2 bases and 4 bases, there was a span of 16 bases. Per germline, CDR1 DFQATT and CDR2 SNEGSKA (reference sequence). CDR3 size: 15 residues. CDR3 sequence (DNA): TGCAGTGCTAGACACCGGGACCAGAAGGCAGATACGCAGTATTTT. This sequence encodes CSARHRDQKADTQYF.

The gene calls are TRBV29-1 and TRBJ2-3; 13 positions match TRBD2. Germline CDR1 is SQVTM and CDR2 is ANQGSEA. The V gene end was trimmed by 5 bases and the J gene end by 3 bases; junction bases not matched to a gene: 5. The CDR3 totals 15 residues. CDR3 region: CSVSGLAGLTDTQYF. The CDR3 DNA follows: TGCAGCGTTTCGGGACTAGCGGGACTGACAGATACGCAGTATTTT.

This clonotype was found a few times. The chain uses TRBV25-1 and TRBJ2-7; no reliable D call. CDR1 and CDR2 (germline): MGHDK, SYGVNS. The CDR3 runs to 12 residues. The ends were cut back, 1 base at V and 12 bases at J, with 13 bases in the middle. This CDR3 is CASSEFGSPPYF. CDR3 nucleotides: TGTGCCAGCAGTGAATTTGGGTCCCCACCGTACTTC.

This rearrangement joins TRBV4-1 to TRBJ2-2, with 15 nucleotides matching TRBD2. V lost 4 bases to trimming and J lost 5 bases; unmatched junction nucleotides: 8. The CDR3 is made up of 18 amino acids. The germline V gene encodes CDR1 MGHRA and CDR2 YSYEKL. This chain's CDR3 is CASSRIGLAGGRTGELFF. CDR3 nucleotides: TGCGCCAGCAGCCGTATCGGACTAGCGGGAGGGCGAACCGGGGAGCTGTTTTTT.

V and J are TRBV12-3 or TRBV12-4 and TRBJ2-1, with 9 bases that match TRBD2. The CDR3 is 16 amino acids. J lost 1 base, V lost 0 bases, and 1 base had no gene match. The CDR3: CASSLAGLASYNEQFF. The CDR3 coding sequence is TGTGCCAGCAGTTTAGCGGGACTAGCTTCCTACAATGAGCAGTTCTTC.